The present TCR beta chain was sequenced within a study of radiation and T cells in renal cell carcinoma (dated by TCRdb to the early 2020s). General notes on the study: Samples were obtained from a clinical trial, in which 15 Gy stereotactic body radiation therapy was delivered to primary renal cell carcinomas and nephrectomy was performed 4 weeks later. TCR beta sequencing covered approximately 50 samples in total, comprising some 26 tumors and roughly 27 peripheral blood samples. Across all 53 samples, several million unique CDR3 nucleotide sequences, encoding 2,658,974 unique CDR3 amino acid sequences, were identified. Summary of the overall study and its limitations: In blood, the top tumor clonotypes increased from baseline to 2 weeks after radiation and then shrank by 4 weeks, which suggests a temporary expansion of tumor-resident clones. The single-armed trial design could not address effects of radiation dose or scheduling on the TCR repertoire. Changes in the blood repertoire were not tracked past 4 weeks after treatment. No pretreatment tumor biopsies were available, so the baseline intratumoral presence of clonotypes could not be determined.

CDR1 and CDR2, per the germline V gene, are SGHAT and FQNNGV. Trimming costs V 2 bases and J 3 bases, and their ends lie 11 bases apart. From cysteine to phenylalanine, the CDR3 is 14 amino acids long. Solely the CDR3 DNA is kept, with 42 bases framed from the first base. Details on this clone: Its cognate antigen has yet to be identified. Base-call qualities are not available, and no considerably larger clone is one nucleotide away.

The time point label corresponds to: blood 2 weeks post-SBRT. Interpreted using the paper, the treatment or condition label stands for: 15 Gy SBRT to primary tumor, nephrectomy 4 weeks later. Serial peripheral blood from radiation-treated patients was sampled at baseline, 2 weeks and 4 weeks after SBRT to track tumor-enriched clonotypes. Renal cell carcinoma with clear cell pathology was present in all patients. Genomic DNA for TCR sequencing was prepared using the QIAamp DNA Blood Mini Kit (Qiagen). Samples were included in the analyses only if all quality control checks were passed. TCR beta libraries were generated from genomic DNA with the immunoSEQ kit, following the manufacturer's recommendations. To prepare the libraries, a first multiplex PCR with proprietary primers was run, followed by a second PCR that added unique barcodes, and a bead cleanup was done after each round. A kit-provided positive control reaction and a negative control reaction were included in every sample batch. The final libraries were assessed on an Agilent 4200 TapeStation D1000 ScreenTape, pooled by volume, and quantified by qPCR. Sequencing ran on an Illumina NextSeq500 with a MidOutput 150-cycle cartridge, using 156 Read1 and 15 Index1 cycles with kit custom primers. The pooled library was loaded at 1.0 pM with an approximately 20% PhiX control spike-in. Concerning the study's data processing: Vendor-processed data were analyzed in R, with a clonotype defined as all T cells sharing the same CDR3 nucleotide sequence. For clone abundance analyses, frequencies were normalized to the 10,000 most abundant clones per sample. Before analysis, public T cell clones were removed, and these numbered fewer than six per sample on average. Tumor-enriched clonotypes and baseline blood-enriched clonotypes were defined as those with an abundance difference of at least 32-fold between compartments. Clonotypes expanded or contracted between blood time points were identified with a beta-binomial differential abundance model. Similarity between tumor and blood repertoires was quantified using the Baroni-Urbani and Buser coefficient, and groups were compared with two-tailed Wilcoxon tests in R. As stored in TCRdb, this immuneACCESS dataset retains in-frame rearrangements with V and J assigned. A fraction of the clones does not appear; measured against another copy, unresolved V genes explain less than half of the discrepancy, and the remainder lacks a known reason. V and J calls plus clone size are reproduced from that table; the DNA served to infer D and trimming. The sample table contains some 130,000 clones; only one count was recorded for roughly four fifths of them. The ten top clones hold 1.9% of the sample.

The sequence is built from TRBV11-2 and TRBJ2-7; the D gene is possibly TRBD1, with 5 bases matching. The receptor was derived from a woman aged 55-70 years with renal cell carcinoma. The sequencing here drew on blood, taken from a patient whose treatment included radiotherapy and nephrectomy. The DNA is as follows: TGTGCCAGCAGCTTACTGGACATTTTCTACGAGCAGTACTTC. This codes for CASSLLDIFYEQYF.